Listed below are T cell receptor beta chains from one sample, sequenced in a study of CD8+ T cells in alopecia areata. Profiled with immunoSEQ multiplex PCR; TCRdb holds only in-frame clones, not every one. The table records 64,000 or so clones, 46% of them present only once. The sample consisted of CD8+ T cells sorted from blood, taken at approximately week 36, from a patient treated with tofacitinib. The receptors shown here come from a human donor with alopecia areata. CDR3s include the opening cysteine and the closing phenylalanine or tryptophan. D genes are given only for firm matches. The size field is filled for only some rows; it gives once, few, many or a size class.

j_call v_call clone_size d_call cdr3_aa cdr3_nt
TRBJ1-2 TRBV7-9 . TRBD1 CASSANTGGDGYTF TGTGCCAGCAGCGCCAATACAGGGGGCGATGGCTACACCTTC
TRBJ1-5 TRBV4-1 . . CASSPHGALNQPQHF TGCGCCAGCAGCCCTCACGGGGCGCTCAATCAGCCCCAGCATTTT
TRBJ2-3 TRBV4-1 few . CASSPAGRTDTQYF TGCGCCAGCAGCCCGGCAGGGCGCACAGATACGCAGTATTTT
TRBJ1-2 TRBV11-2 . . CASSLRLNYGYTF TGTGCCAGCAGCTTGAGGCTTAACTATGGCTACACCTTC
TRBJ2-5 TRBV11-2 . . CASSAEGWETQYF TGTGCCAGCAGCGCGGAGGGTTGGGAGACCCAGTACTTC
TRBJ1-1 TRBV4-1 few TRBD1 CASSRLRDSGTEAFF TGCGCCAGCAGCCGCCTCCGGGACAGTGGGACTGAAGCTTTCTTT
TRBJ2-1 TRBV29-1 . . CSVTTGSSYNEQFF TGCAGCGTGACCACAGGAAGCTCCTACAATGAGCAGTTCTTC
TRBJ2-1 TRBV6-1 . TRBD1 CASSESAGTGGDEQFF TGTGCCAGCAGTGAATCTGCTGGGACAGGGGGCGACGAGCAGTTCTTC
TRBJ2-2 TRBV30 few TRBD1 CASTGQGDTGELFF TGTGCCTCTACGGGGCAGGGGGACACCGGGGAGCTGTTTTTT
TRBJ2-7 TRBV29-1 . TRBD1 CSVEGQASYEQYF TGCAGCGTCGAAGGACAGGCCTCCTACGAGCAGTACTTC
TRBJ2-3 TRBV27 . . CASSPQPSSTDTQYF TGTGCCAGCAGCCCGCAGCCTTCTAGCACAGATACGCAGTATTTT
TRBJ2-7 TRBV4-3 . . CASSQESGGGEQYF TGCGCCAGCAGCCAAGAGTCAGGAGGAGGCGAGCAGTACTTC
TRBJ2-7 TRBV7-2 . . CASSPQGGYEQYF TGTGCCAGCAGTCCCCAGGGGGGCTACGAGCAGTACTTC
TRBJ1-1 TRBV11-2 . . CASSLGRSPEAFF TGTGCCAGCAGCTTAGGTCGTAGCCCTGAAGCTTTCTTT
TRBJ2-7 TRBV13 . . CASSLETAHEQYF TGTGCCAGCAGCTTAGAGACAGCCCACGAGCAGTACTTC
TRBJ1-1 TRBV29-1 . . CSVNKGSEAFF TGCAGCGTCAATAAGGGATCTGAAGCTTTCTTT
TRBJ1-1 TRBV6-5 . . CASSPSEGEEAFF TGTGCCAGCAGCCCCTCTGAGGGAGAGGAAGCTTTCTTT
TRBJ2-2 TRBV28 . TRBD2 CASSQGLWNGELFF TGTGCCAGCAGCCAGGGACTATGGAACGGGGAGCTGTTTTTT
TRBJ2-5 TRBV5-1 . . CASSSLGDLRETQYF TGCGCCAGCAGCTCGTTGGGGGATTTGCGGGAGACCCAGTACTTC
TRBJ2-5 TRBV30 . . CAWSEVAETQYF TGTGCCTGGAGTGAGGTGGCGGAGACCCAGTACTTC
TRBJ1-2 TRBV20-1 once . CSAPGTDGYTF TGCAGTGCTCCCGGGACCGATGGCTACACCTTC
TRBJ1-1 TRBV29-1 . . CSVEDREVNTEAFF TGCAGCGTTGAAGATCGGGAGGTTAACACTGAAGCTTTCTTT
TRBJ1-1 TRBV7-2 . . CASSLFGNMNTEAFF TGTGCCAGCAGCTTATTTGGCAACATGAACACTGAAGCTTTCTTT
TRBJ2-7 TRBV7-2 . TRBD2 CASSSPPETSGRGDEQYF TGTGCCAGCAGCTCTCCCCCCGAGACTAGCGGGAGAGGCGACGAGCAGTACTTC
TRBJ2-1 TRBV25-1 . TRBD2 CASSELGEGSSYNEQFF TGTGCCAGCAGTGAATTGGGGGAGGGGAGCTCCTACAATGAGCAGTTCTTC
TRBJ2-1 TRBV28 . TRBD2 CASSPTLEREGYEQFF TGTGCCAGCAGTCCTACCTTGGAGCGGGAGGGGTATGAGCAGTTCTTC
TRBJ2-7 TRBV11-2 . TRBD1 CASSLGQGAYEQYF TGTGCCAGCAGCCTCGGACAGGGGGCGTACGAGCAGTACTTC
TRBJ2-1 TRBV6-1 . TRBD2 CASSPGGPGEQFF TGTGCCAGCAGCCCGGGAGGGCCCGGTGAGCAGTTCTTC
TRBJ1-2 TRBV7-9 . . CASSTPWDYGYTF TGTGCCAGCAGCACGCCGTGGGACTATGGCTACACCTTC
TRBJ1-1 TRBV2 . . CASSDRRERNTEAFF TGTGCCAGCAGTGACAGAAGGGAACGGAACACTGAAGCTTTCTTT
TRBJ2-2 TRBV9 few . CASSPTGGAAGELFF TGTGCCAGCAGCCCTACAGGAGGGGCTGCCGGGGAGCTGTTTTTT
TRBJ2-7 TRBV6-5 . . CASSETLSYEQYF TGTGCCAGCAGTGAAACTCTCTCCTACGAGCAGTACTTC
TRBJ2-7 TRBV4-1 few TRBD1 CASSQEAGGYEQYF TGCGCCAGCAGCCAAGAAGCAGGGGGCTACGAGCAGTACTTC
TRBJ2-1 TRBV4-1 . . CASSQAGASNEQFF TGCGCCAGCAGCCAAGCTGGGGCTTCCAATGAGCAGTTCTTC
TRBJ2-7 TRBV7-7 . . CASSAKEGYEQYF TGTGCCAGCAGCGCCAAAGAGGGGTACGAGCAGTACTTC
TRBJ1-2 TRBV5-5 . . CASSLGSGPYGYTF TGTGCCAGCAGCTTGGGGAGCGGGCCCTATGGCTACACCTTC
TRBJ2-1 TRBV9 . . CASSGRNEQFF TGTGCCAGCAGCGGGCGTAATGAGCAGTTCTTC
TRBJ2-7 TRBV5-1 few . CASSLAGAAYEQYF TGCGCCAGCAGCCTAGCTGGTGCGGCCTACGAGCAGTACTTC
TRBJ2-7 TRBV29-1 few TRBD2 CSAAGLAERLGSYEQYF TGCAGCGCGGCAGGACTAGCGGAGCGCCTGGGATCCTACGAGCAGTACTTC
TRBJ1-5 TRBV28 . . CASSFRIQPQHF TGTGCCAGCAGTTTTCGGATCCAGCCCCAGCATTTT
TRBJ2-6 TRBV29-1 few . CSVDDVYGSSSGANVLTF TGCAGCGTTGACGACGTGTACGGCAGCAGCTCTGGGGCCAACGTCCTGACTTTC
TRBJ2-7 TRBV5-1 . TRBD1 CASSLGDSSYEQYF TGCGCCAGCAGCTTGGGGGACAGCTCCTACGAGCAGTACTTC
TRBJ1-2 TRBV29-1 . . CSVRLGAGGYTF TGCAGCGTTCGTTTGGGGGCTGGTGGCTACACCTTC
TRBJ1-5 TRBV19 . . CASTMGGRWDQPQHF TGTGCCAGTACCATGGGGGGGCGCTGGGATCAGCCCCAGCATTTT
TRBJ2-7 TRBV4-2 . . CASSLSIASLYEQYF TGTGCCAGCAGCCTATCAATTGCCTCTCTTTACGAGCAGTACTTC
TRBJ1-2 TRBV29-1 few TRBD1 CSLTGGDTYGYTF TGCAGCCTCACAGGGGGCGATACCTATGGCTACACCTTC
TRBJ2-4 TRBV16 . TRBD1 CASSQSWTGLAKNIQYF TGTGCCAGCAGCCAATCCTGGACAGGTCTAGCCAAAAACATTCAGTACTTC